The source of this T cell receptor (beta chain) is a study of molecular identifiers for immune sequencing clone quantification. Study in general: RNA, taken in replicates from about 20,000 or 100,000 naive CD8 cells, was split five ways, with four sequenced.

From around 18,000 to 910,000 sorted cells, naive CD8 libraries were generated with 10%, 30% or 50% RNA. When naive CD8 T cells were sorted, they were gated as CD8+CD4-CCR7+CD45RA+. Previously described methods and listed TCR primers were employed for the bulk TCR libraries. TCRdb fed the PCR reads into MiXCR, producing one record per CDR3 protein. The sample consists of over 600,000 distinct CDR3 sequences, about 20% of them appearing once. V lost 4 bases and J lost 6, with 19 bases in between. The germline V gene encodes CDR1 MNHNS and CDR2 SASEGT. The CDR3 contains 16 residues. The receptor was derived from a human donor in good health. Some libraries in this study had Jurkat cell RNA spiked in. The sequencing sample was made of naive CD8+ T cells from blood, with Jurkat cell RNA spiked in. Subset specified: FACS-sorted CD8+CD4-CCR7+CD45RA+ naive T cells. The chain recombines TRBV6-1 with TRBJ2-1; tentatively, D is TRBD2 (6 bases). As DNA, the CDR3 is TGTGCCAGCAGTGGACCAGCCGGGAGAGGCGGCAATGAGCAGTTCTTC. Its translation: CASSGPAGRGGNEQFF.